The clone carrying this TCR beta chain has at least ten counts. These data come from a study of identical twins. Trimming removed 0 bases at V and 3 bases at J, with 7 bases between. The CDR3 loop spans 13 amino acids. The germline V gene has CDR1 SGHRS and CDR2 YFSETQ. MiXCR, applied by TCRdb to the 5' RACE reads, yields one record per CDR3 protein. The sample shows about 1.7 million distinct CDR3 sequences, 25% to 35% of them seen only once. This TCR was sampled from a newborn girl in good health. This chain links TRBV5-1 with TRBJ2-7, with D unresolved. Material for sequencing was cord blood. DNA for the CDR3: TGCGCCAGCAGCTTGGGACTGAACTACGAGCAGTACTTC. Protein: CASSLGLNYEQYF.